This entry describes one T cell receptor beta chain. The sample comes from a study of shared clonotypes between healthy human individuals. Using immunoSEQ multiplex PCR, the repertoire was profiled, and TCRdb retains in-frame clones only, with some absent. The top ten hold 0.11% to 0.15% of the sample, which has 2.5 million or so clones, 85% to 95% seen once. The germline V gene encodes CDR1 SGHRS and CDR2 YFSETQ. V lost 4 bases to trimming and J lost 2 bases, with 13 bases between them. The CDR3 has 14 residues. Sequenced input: naive CD4+ T cells sorted from blood. The sample's subset: CD45RA+ positively selected. This TCR derives from a man between 18 and 29 years old in good health. The V gene is TRBV5-1, the J gene TRBJ2-7, with a tentative D call TRBD1 (6 bases). The CDR3 sequence is CASSNTGTTYEQYF. CDR3 in DNA: TGCGCCAGCAGCAATACAGGGACCACCTACGAGCAGTACTTC.